The TCR beta chain under discussion was sequenced for a study of blood T cell repertoires in COVID-19. Across the whole study: PBMCs, B-cell-depleted T cells, or T cells were the source of the cDNA or gDNA that made up the material.

Per the authors' pipeline: Estimated nucleated cell counts came from reference gene primer amplification. Libraries were prepared by immunoSEQ multiplex PCR; TCRdb keeps only in-frame clonotypes and omits some of them. That table furnishes V, J and clone size, whereas the DNA furnished D and trimming. The sample lists roughly 190,000 clones; 84% were seen once. This clone occurred once. All enrollees were roughly 18 to 95 years old and from around 25 US areas. The V end lost 0 bases, the J end lost 1 base, and 6 bases lay between the germline ends. Looked up from germline, CDR1 is LGHDT and CDR2 is YNNKEL (reference sequence). The CDR3 extends over 14 amino acids.

Sequencing input: PBMCs or T cells enriched from blood (not recorded which). The clonotype originates from a woman aged 25 to 39 who had been exposed to COVID-19. V gene TRBV3-1 (or the pseudogene TRBV3-2) combines with J gene TRBJ1-1, with TRBD1 as a possible D gene (5 bases). The CDR3 DNA sequence: TGTGCCAGCAGCCAAGAAGGGGAGAACACTGAAGCTTTCTTT. Amino acids: CASSQEGENTEAFF.